The T cell receptor beta chain under discussion was sequenced for a study of T cells in Graves' hyperthyroidism and ophthalmopathy. The TCR beta CDR3 regions underwent amplification using RNA transcripts as the source. A first-round RT-PCR of the TCR CDR3 used the HTBI primer set. TCRdb passed the multiplex PCR reads through MiXCR, listing each CDR3 protein once. The sample holds under 350,000 distinct CDR3 sequences, 15% to 20% seen once. No ophthalmopathy progression within 18 months constituted stable Graves' hyperthyroidism. The clonotype comes from a woman aged 45-60 years with Graves' hyperthyroidism. What was sequenced was blood.

CDR3 in DNA: TGTGCCAGCAGCCCGACCCGGGACCAATCCTACGAGCAGTACTTC. Amino acids: CASSPTRDQSYEQYF. The chain links TRBV3-1 to TRBJ2-7; D is possibly TRBD1 or TRBD2 (5 bases each). Trimming left V 4 bases short and J 1 base short, with 14 bases between. Germline CDR1 and CDR2: LGHDT and YNNKEL (reference sequence). This CDR3 spans 15 amino acids.